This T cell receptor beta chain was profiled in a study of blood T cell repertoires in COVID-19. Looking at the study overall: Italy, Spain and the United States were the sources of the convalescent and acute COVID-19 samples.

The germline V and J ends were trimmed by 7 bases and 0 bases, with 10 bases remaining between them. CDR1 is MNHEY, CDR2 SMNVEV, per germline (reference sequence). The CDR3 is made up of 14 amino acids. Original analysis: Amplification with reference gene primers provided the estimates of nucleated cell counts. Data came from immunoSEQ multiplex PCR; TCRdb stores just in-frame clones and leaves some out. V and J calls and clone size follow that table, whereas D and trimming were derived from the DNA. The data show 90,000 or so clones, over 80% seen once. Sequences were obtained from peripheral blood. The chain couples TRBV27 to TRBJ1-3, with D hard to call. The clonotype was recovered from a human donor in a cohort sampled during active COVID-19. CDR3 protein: CASKSGGSGNTIYF. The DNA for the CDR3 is TGTGCCAGCAAGTCGGGTGGCTCTGGAAACACCATATATTTT.